These T cell receptor beta chains were read from a single sample in a study of OX40 agonist ivuxolimab in advanced cancers. Using immunoSEQ multiplex PCR, the repertoire was profiled, and TCRdb retains in-frame clones only, with some absent. The table shows about 34,000 clones, with around nine tenths occurring only once. The source material was CD4+ or CD8+ T cells sorted from blood, sampled in a trial of the OX40 agonist ivuxolimab. The receptors come from an adult with an advanced solid tumor such as melanoma, head and neck, liver or kidney cancer. Each CDR3 is given with its conserved first and last residue. A D gene is named only where the DNA matches it firmly.

D gene	V gene	J gene	CDR3 DNA	CDR3 protein
NA	TRBV10-1	TRBJ1-3	TGCGCCAGCAGTGATCCAGGCTCTGGAAACACCATATATTTT	CASSDPGSGNTIYF
TRBD2	TRBV6-1	TRBJ2-1	TGTGCCAGCAGTGAAACGTCCCCCGCACTAGCGGGAGGGGGCAATGAGCAGTTCTTC	CASSETSPALAGGGNEQFF
NA	TRBV28	TRBJ2-5	TGTGCCAGCAGTTTCCTCGGGGGCGCAATCGGAGAGACCCAGTACTTC	CASSFLGGAIGETQYF
NA	TRBV18	TRBJ1-1	TGTGCCAGCTCACCACAGAGGGGCACTGAAGCTTTCTTT	CASSPQRGTEAFF
TRBD1	TRBV30	TRBJ1-3	TGTGCCTGGAGTTGGACAGGGGTTAACACCATATATTTT	CAWSWTGVNTIYF
NA	TRBV25-1	TRBJ2-5	TGTGCCAGCAGGGGGTCGGGGCAAGAGACCCAGTACTTC	CASRGSGQETQYF
NA	TRBV4-1	TRBJ2-1	TGCGCCAGCAGCCAAGTGTTCGCGACGAATGAGCAGTTCTTC	CASSQVFATNEQFF
NA	TRBV4-3	TRBJ2-3	TGCGCCAGCAGCCAAGATCTAAATACAGATACGCAGTATTTT	CASSQDLNTDTQYF
NA	TRBV28	TRBJ1-5	TGTGCCAGTATCCGGGACAACAATCAGCCCCAGCATTTT	CASIRDNNQPQHF
TRBD1	TRBV28	TRBJ1-2	TGTGCCAGCGGAGGACAGGGGGCCGGGAACTATGGCTACACCTTC	CASGGQGAGNYGYTF
TRBD1	TRBV6-5	TRBJ2-7	TGTGCCAGCAGTTATCAACAGGGGATCGCCTACGAGCAGTACTTC	CASSYQQGIAYEQYF
TRBD2	TRBV7-3	TRBJ2-5	TGTGCCAGCAGCTGGGGACTAGCGGGAGGCGGTGAGACCCAGTACTTC	CASSWGLAGGGETQYF
NA	TRBV19	TRBJ2-1	TGTGCCAGTAGTATCCCCCGGTCGTGGAATGAGCAGTTCTTC	CASSIPRSWNEQFF
NA	TRBV18	TRBJ1-4	TGTGCCAGCTCGGGCGAAAGAGAAAAACTGTTTTTT	CASSGEREKLFF
TRBD2	TRBV27	TRBJ2-1	TGTGCCAGCCGATTAGCGGGGGCCACCAATGAGCAGTTCTTC	CASRLAGATNEQFF
TRBD2	TRBV9	TRBJ2-3	TGTGCCAGCAGCCCCCAGGCGGGAGGACCCGGAGATACGCAGTATTTT	CASSPQAGGPGDTQYF
NA	TRBV7-9	TRBJ2-1	TGTGCCAGCAGCCCTAATCTTTACATTAACAATGAGCAGTTCTTC	CASSPNLYINNEQFF
TRBD1	TRBV6-5	TRBJ1-4	TGTGCCAGCAGGACAGGGGGCGGGGTCGGAAAACTGTTTTTT	CASRTGGGVGKLFF
TRBD1	TRBV6-1	TRBJ2-7	TGTGCCAGCAGTGCCGGGACAGGGGAGCGCGAGCAGTACTTC	CASSAGTGEREQYF
NA	TRBV2	TRBJ2-1	TGTGCCAGCAGTGACGGCAGGGTTGGGAATGAGCAGTTCTTC	CASSDGRVGNEQFF
TRBD1	TRBV27	TRBJ2-7	TGTGCCAGCACCCCCCGACAGGGGTACTACGAGCAGTACTTC	CASTPRQGYYEQYF
NA	TRBV28	TRBJ2-7	TGTGCCAGCTACCACACGGGGGTTGAGCAGTACTTC	CASYHTGVEQYF